Listed here is a single T cell receptor (beta chain). Its antigen has not been determined. The germline gene is not matched at one end of the junction; a read error may be the cause. This specimen belongs to a study of blood T cell repertoires in COVID-19 (TCRdb year 2020). Context from the whole study: Collaborator samples came from the United States, Italy and Spain and covered acute and convalescent phases of COVID-19. Where available, HLA class I and class II types were taken from metadata supplied by the sample provider and were not determined by assay-based typing. The prospective study material was composed of cDNA or gDNA derived from T cells, B-cell-depleted T cells, or PBMCs. The repertoires were released in a freely available public database intended as a resource for research on the immune response to SARS-CoV-2. Samples were obtained from the ongoing ImmuneRACE study (first 160 participants) and from about 1,300 subjects provided by 6 global collaborators. A de-identified subject ID, COVID-19 status, age in years and sex were almost always included in the sample metadata. Deeply sampled blood TCRbeta repertoires from subjects exposed to, actively infected with, or recovered from COVID-19 were included in the dataset.

The immunoSEQ Assay, a bias-controlled multiplex PCR, was used to amplify TCRbeta CDR3 regions from genomic DNA. The paper's processing steps were these. Within the assay, amplification of reference gene primers was used to estimate how many nucleated cells each sample contained. To quantify the absolute abundance of each unique TCRbeta CDR3 rearrangement, sequence reads were collapsed and filtered. For each sample, productive Simpson clonality was calculated as the square root of Simpson's diversity index across productive rearrangements. Here the immuneACCESS table is served through TCRdb, limited to in-frame sequences with V and J called. Missing clones are a known gap in these copies; in checked studies unresolved V genes cover under half, and the rest lacks a known reason. V, J and clone size derive from that table, while D and trimming were established from the DNA sequence. The sample contains some 120,000 clones, 60% to 80% of them found a single time. The biggest ten clones account for 5.5% to 7.5% of the sample.

Study-wide conclusions, independent of this receptor: The quantity of clinical and demographic metadata differed by source and by participant and was supplied without curation.

From the cysteine up to the phenylalanine, the CDR3 has a length of 17 residues. Left in the record is the CDR3 DNA by itself, 51 bases read in frame from the first base. The germline V gene (reference sequence) yields SSHAT for CDR1 and FNYEAQ for CDR2. At one collaborating source in Seattle, patients were enrolled during active infection and were followed longitudinally through the course of disease. The collaborating institutions used their own protocols to collect whole blood in K2EDTA tubes. For TCRbeta analysis, collaborators shipped samples as frozen whole blood, isolated PBMCs, or DNA extracted from either of those sample types.

Recombination linked TRBV7-7 to TRBJ1-1, with TRBD1 matching 7 junction bases. The clonotype was recovered from a man of 80 years or more with COVID-19, enrolled during active disease. Sequenced: peripheral blood. The DNA sequence reads TGTGCTAGCAGCTTAGCAGGAAGGGGGCGGGCGAACACTGAAGCTTTCTTT. Its product reads: CASSLAGRGRANTEAFF.